Listed below are T cell receptor beta chains from one sample, sequenced in a study of blood T cell repertoires in COVID-19. Profiling relied on immunoSEQ multiplex PCR, and the TCRdb table lists in-frame clones only, not all of them. The sample carries 260,000 or so clones, 84% recorded once. The sequencing sample was made of peripheral blood. All receptors derive from a human donor in a cohort sampled during active COVID-19. Both conserved end residues are part of each CDR3.

TRBV21-1	TRBJ1-5	CAAEPQHF
TRBV6-2/TRBV6-3	TRBJ1-1	CASSPSGGTEAFF
TRBV4-2	TRBJ2-3	CASSQDRGGKTDTQYF
TRBV7-9	TRBJ2-7	CASSLRQSASYEQYF
TRBV11-2	TRBJ2-5	CASSRTGGEETQYF
TRBV6-5	TRBJ2-5	CAAGRAQETQYF
TRBV15	TRBJ2-5	CATSRDPLETQYF
TRBV6-5	TRBJ1-4	CASSYGRVGEKLFF
TRBV18	TRBJ1-4	CASSPGEGFGKLFF
TRBV7-9	TRBJ1-1	CASSPEGTDESMNTEAFF
TRBV7-2	TRBJ1-5	CASSLSPGQGKTQHF
TRBV7-9	TRBJ2-3	CASSLAPRSTDTQYF
TRBV11-3	TRBJ2-1	CASSPSAGTGFNEQFF
TRBV27	TRBJ1-1	CASRVEGRTNTEAFF
TRBV10-3	TRBJ2-7	CAIASANSYEQYF
TRBV3-1/TRBV3-2	TRBJ1-2	CASSQIGRGKNYGYTF
TRBV6-5	TRBJ2-7	CATRTGSYEQYF
TRBV4-3	TRBJ2-1	CASSQVDRFNEQFF
TRBV6-5	TRBJ2-7	CASKGGYEQYF
TRBV5-5	TRBJ1-1	CASSFYGTKRPGMNTEAFF
TRBV5-4	TRBJ2-2	CASSLSGTGVGELFF
TRBV2	TRBJ2-5	CASSGLAGGHSVTQYF
TRBV7-9	TRBJ2-7	CASSLGRGSGVEQYF
TRBV5-5	TRBJ2-6	CASSLLPTGANVLTF
TRBV9	TRBJ2-5	CASSPRGPSGTLETQYF
TRBV19	TRBJ1-2	CASFPARNRGMGGYTF
TRBV9	TRBJ2-7	CASSRDISKTSYEQYF
TRBV19	TRBJ1-2	CASSIFTGYYTF
TRBV6-5	TRBJ2-2	CASSVRGPNTGELFF
TRBV10-1	TRBJ2-7	CASSDRSGSYEQYF